Each of the 18 T cell receptor beta chains below was sequenced from the same sample in a study of blood T cell repertoires in COVID-19. Assay: immunoSEQ multiplex PCR; the TCRdb copy retains only in-frame clones and omits some. The sample includes under 200,000 clones, over 75% of them seen just once. The sample comprised peripheral blood. Receptor source: a man between 65 and 80 years old with active or convalescent COVID-19.

The chain combines TRBV5-1 with TRBJ1-3; possibly TRBD1 for D (5 bases). V was clipped by 2 bases and J by 0 bases, with 12 bases between them. This CDR3 has 16 amino acids. The germline V gene encodes CDR1 SGHRS and CDR2 YFSETQ. CDR3 sequence reads: CASSLSGHHSGNTIYF. The CDR3 DNA is TGCGCCAGCAGCTTATCAGGACACCACTCTGGAAACACCATATATTTT. The complete variable domain, with remaining parts taken from reference TRBV5-1 and TRBJ1-3, reads KAGVTQTPRYLIKTRGQQVTLSCSPISGHRSVSWYQQTPGQGLQFLFEYFSETQRNKGNFPGRFSGRQFSNSRSEMNVSTLELGDSALYLCASSLSGHHSGNTIYFGEGSWLTVV.

This clone was seen once. This chain uses TRBV30 with TRBJ1-3; D might be TRBD1 (5 bases). Looked up from germline, CDR1 is GTSNPN and CDR2 is SVGIG (reference sequence). The ends were cut back, 2 bases at V and 0 bases at J, with 14 bases in the middle. This CDR3 contains 16 residues. CDR3 in amino acids: CAWSPTQGFSGNTIYF. CDR3 nucleotide sequence: TGTGCCTGGAGTCCTACCCAGGGTTTCTCTGGAAACACCATATATTTT.

This clone is a singleton in its sample. The chain combines TRBV30 with TRBJ1-1; possible D gene TRBD1, 6 bases. Germline lookup yields CDR1 GTSNPN and CDR2 SVGIG (reference sequence). The CDR3 runs 14 residues. Trimming shortened V by 3 bases and J by 0 bases, and 11 bases separated the two germline ends. CDR3 in amino acids: CAWSLGQLNTEAFF. The CDR3 bases are TGTGCCTGGAGCCTTGGACAGCTGAACACTGAAGCTTTCTTT.

CDR3 in DNA: TGTGCCAGCAGTCTGACAGGTTACACCGGGGAGCTGTTTTTT. Protein: CASSLTGYTGELFF. The rearrangement joins TRBV6-4 to TRBJ2-2; D possibly corresponds to TRBD1 (6 bases). Germline CDR1 MRHNA, CDR2 SNTAGT. This CDR3 contains 14 residues. V lost 5 bases and J 3 bases, leaving 10 bases between the germline ends.

This clone occurred a few times. The gene calls are TRBV11-3 and TRBJ2-1; perhaps TRBD2 as D (5 bases). Looked up from germline, CDR1 is SGHNT and CDR2 is YENEEA. The V end lost 5 bases, the J end lost 0 bases, and 11 bases lay between the germline ends. This CDR3 has 15 residues. CDR3 nucleotide sequence: TGTGCCAGCAGCCCGGGAACTTACTCCTACAATGAGCAGTTCTTC. Translation: CASSPGTYSYNEQFF.

This clone has just one count. Distinct nucleotide sequences in the sample also encode this CDR3. This chain joins TRBV6-5 and TRBJ2-5; perhaps TRBD1 as D (6 bases). V was shortened by 0 bases and J by 4 bases, with 9 bases between the two germline ends. The CDR3 covers 14 residues. Germline V CDR1 and CDR2: MNHEY, SVGAGI. CDR3 DNA: TGTGCCAGCAGTTACTCGGGACAAGGAGAGACCCAGTACTTC. It specifies CASSYSGQGETQYF.

The rearrangement links TRBV4-2 to TRBJ2-7; a weak D match, TRBD1 (6 bases). CDR3 length: 13 amino acids. Trimming took off 4 bases at V and 3 bases at J, with 10 bases between the two ends. From germline, CDR1 is LGHNA and CDR2 YNFKEQ. In DNA form, the CDR3 reads TGTGCCAGCAGCCCCCGGGACAACTACGAGCAGTACTTC. It codes for CASSPRDNYEQYF.

This clone came up a few times. The chain has TRBV7-9 and TRBJ1-2, with 8 nucleotides matching TRBD1. Germline V CDR1 and CDR2: SEHNR, FQNEAQ (reference sequence). With V trimmed by 4 bases and J by 6 bases, 4 bases remained unmatched. The CDR3 extends over 13 amino acids. The CDR3 DNA follows: TGTGCCAGCAGCTCCGGGACAGGCCATGGCTACACCTTC. As protein: CASSSGTGHGYTF.

The chain combines TRBV30 with TRBJ1-1; the D gene is possibly TRBD1 (5 bases). Looked up from germline, CDR1 is GTSNPN and CDR2 is SVGIG (reference sequence). The CDR3 consists of 11 residues. V lost 2 bases, J lost 9 bases, and 10 bases lay in between. The CDR3 loop is CAWSTAGQAFF. Here the CDR3 DNA reads TGTGCCTGGAGTACTGCGGGACAAGCTTTCTTT.

J is TRBJ1-5 and V is TRBV18; possibly TRBD1 for D (5 bases). CDR1 is KGHSH, CDR2 LQKENI, per germline. The CDR3 is 15 residues long. V was clipped by 4 bases and J by 2 bases, with 12 bases between them. The CDR3 reads CASSQGPEGNQPQHF. The CDR3 nucleotides are TGTGCCAGCTCACAGGGGCCCGAGGGCAATCAGCCCCAGCATTTT.

The CDR3 DNA sequence: TGTGCCAGCATCACTGGACAGGAGAACACTGAAGCTTTCTTT. Residues: CASITGQENTEAFF. The chain uses TRBV6-5 and TRBJ1-1; TRBD1 matches 7 bases. The CDR3 is 14 amino acids. In germline, CDR1 is MNHEY, CDR2 SVGAGI. V gave up 7 bases and J gave up 1 base; unmatched junction bases: 6.

J is TRBJ2-5 and V is TRBV5-5; D may be TRBD2 (5 bases). V shed 4 bases and J shed 1 base, with 14 bases lying between them. This CDR3 comprises 15 residues. The germline V gene has CDR1 SGHKS and CDR2 YYEKEE (reference sequence). The DNA for the CDR3 is TGTGCCAGCAGCAATACGAGAGGACTCCAAGAGACCCAGTACTTC. This encodes CASSNTRGLQETQYF.

CDR3 loop: CASSQSGELFF. The CDR3 DNA reads TGTGCCAGCAGCCAGAGCGGGGAGCTGTTTTTT. This chain connects TRBV3-1 (or the pseudogene TRBV3-2) to TRBJ2-2; D is uncertain. Germline values: CDR1 LGHDT, CDR2 YNNKEL (reference sequence). CDR3 length equals 11 residues. V lost 3 bases, J lost 7 bases, and 3 bases lay in between.

The chain combines TRBV11-2 with TRBJ1-6; D gene uncertain. Trimming removed 1 base from V and 5 bases from J, with 9 bases in between. The CDR3 totals 15 residues. CDR1 and CDR2 (germline): SGHAT, FQNNGV. The CDR3 DNA reads as TGTGCCAGCAGCTTAGGCAGGCATAATAATTCACCCCTCCACTTT. This gives the protein CASSLGRHNNSPLHF.

The chain couples TRBV5-4 to TRBJ2-6, with a weak D call TRBD1 (6 bases). Trimming left V 0 bases short and J 1 base short, with 8 bases between. The CDR3 has 16 amino acids. Germline CDR1 and CDR2: SGHNT and YYREEE (reference sequence). CDR3: CASSLGDRSGANVLTF. DNA of the CDR3: TGTGCCAGCAGCTTGGGAGACAGGTCTGGGGCCAACGTCCTGACTTTC.

The V and J genes are TRBV5-1 and TRBJ2-3; D not certain. V was cut by 2 bases and J by 2 bases, with 9 bases left in between. CDR1 is SGHRS and CDR2 is YFSETQ in the germline V gene. The CDR3 runs 14 residues. The CDR3 here is CASSFGTATDTQYF. CDR3 DNA sequence: TGCGCCAGCAGCTTTGGTACAGCCACAGATACGCAGTATTTT.

This chain connects TRBV5-4 to TRBJ1-3; tentative D call: TRBD1 (6 bases). Germline values: CDR1 SGHNT, CDR2 YYREEE (reference sequence). V lost 0 bases, J lost 2 bases, and 12 bases lay in between. The CDR3 has 16 residues. CDR3 sequence reads: CASSLAEAGAGNTIYF. CDR3 bases: TGTGCCAGCAGCTTGGCCGAGGCAGGGGCTGGAAACACCATATATTTT.

The rearrangement links TRBV11-3 to TRBJ2-1, with 9 bases aligning to TRBD2. This CDR3 is 15 amino acids long. The V and J ends lost 5 bases and 8 bases, in that order; junction bases with no gene match: 10. Germline assignment: CDR1 SGHNT and CDR2 YENEEA. The CDR3 sequence is CASSPRGRAPDEQFF. Written as DNA, the CDR3 is TGTGCCAGCAGCCCACGCGGGAGGGCCCCGGATGAGCAGTTCTTC. Supplemented by reference TRBV11-3 and TRBJ2-1, the full variable domain reads EAGVVQSPRYKIIEKKQPVAFWCNPISGHNTLYWYLQNLGQGPELLIRYENEEAVDDSQLPKDRFSAERLKGVDSTLKIQPAELGDSAVYLCASSPRGRAPDEQFFGPGTRLTVL.